This T cell receptor beta chain was identified during a study of OX40 agonist ivuxolimab in advanced cancers. Study details: Patients receiving dose escalation had hepatocellular carcinoma, melanoma, renal cell or head and neck cancer. Aged about 20 to 80 with a mean of approximately 57 years, they were approximately 80% male. Eligibility rules accepted prior anti-PD-1, anti-PD-L1 or anti-CTLA-4 therapy, and 30% to 40% had some. General study findings and limits: Relative to CD4+ cells, CD8+ T cells on average had more expanded clones.

CDR1 and CDR2 from the germline V gene are MNHNS and SASEGT. Unmatched junction bases numbered 7, after V lost 11 bases and J lost 2 bases. The CDR3 runs 14 residues. This clone occurred once. What it binds is not known. This table comes from immunoSEQ multiplex PCR, and its TCRdb copy is limited to in-frame clones, with some not included. The table has about 150,000 clones, under 95% seen once; the top ten hold about 0.3%. This TCR was sampled from an adult with an advanced solid tumor such as melanoma, head and neck, liver or kidney cancer. This chain links TRBV6-1 with TRBJ2-5; TRBD2 aligns across 11 bases. The sequenced sample was CD4+ or CD8+ T cells sorted from blood, obtained in a trial of the OX40 agonist ivuxolimab. The DNA of the CDR3 is TGTGCCTCCCTGGTAGCGGGGGGGCAAGAGACCCAGTACTTC. Its protein is CASLVAGGQETQYF.